Shown below are 14 T cell receptor beta chains from a single sample sequenced in a study of blood T cell repertoires in COVID-19. Data came from immunoSEQ multiplex PCR; TCRdb stores just in-frame clones and leaves some out. The sample holds under 250,000 clones, around 80% seen once. Material: peripheral blood. All receptors come from a man aged 50 to 60 with active or convalescent COVID-19.

The genes are TRBV28 and TRBJ2-7; 10 bases line up with TRBD1. The CDR3 covers 13 residues. V shed 6 bases and J 9 bases; nucleotides not matched to a gene: 8. Germline V gene sequence: CDR1 MDHEN, CDR2 SYDVKM. This chain's CDR3 is CASSPSRTGGQYF. CDR3 nucleotide sequence: TGTGCCAGCAGCCCATCCCGGACAGGGGGGCAGTACTTC.

The gene calls are TRBV4-3 and TRBJ2-2; 16 nucleotides match TRBD2. Germline V gene sequence: CDR1 LGHNA, CDR2 YSLEER. The CDR3 is 20 residues long. V lost 3 bases, J lost 5 bases, and 12 bases stayed unmatched. As DNA, the CDR3 is TGCGCCAGCAGCCAGATGGGACTAGCGGGAGGGCATGGGGAGACCGGGGAGCTGTTTTTT. Translation gives CASSQMGLAGGHGETGELFF.

There are many counts of this clone. The chain uses TRBV28 and TRBJ2-7; 7 positions match TRBD1. The germline gives CDR1 MDHEN, CDR2 SYDVKM. The CDR3 extends over 15 amino acids. After removal of 6 bases from V and 4 bases from J, the junction contained 12 bases not matched to a gene. The CDR3 spells CASRLRDSFYYEQYV. CDR3 in DNA: TGTGCCAGCAGACTCCGGGACAGTTTTTATTACGAGCAGTACGTC.

V is TRBV2 and J is TRBJ2-7; D is perhaps TRBD1 (6 bases). Germline CDR1 reads SNHLY; CDR2 reads FYNNEI. The CDR3 contains 13 residues. Trimming cost V 2 bases and J 6 bases, with 11 bases left between them. The CDR3 DNA reads as TGTGCCAGCAGTGAATCACAGGGCGGCGAGCAGTACTTC. It translates to CASSESQGGEQYF.

The chain employs TRBV18 and TRBJ1-4, with a tentative D call TRBD1 (5 bases). Germline CDR1 reads KGHSH; CDR2 reads LQKENI. V lost 2 bases to trimming and J lost 2 bases, with 18 bases between them. There are 18 residues in the CDR3. In DNA form, the CDR3 reads TGTGCCAGCTCACCATCGACAGTTCCTTATTCGACTAATGAAAAACTGTTTTTT. Protein product: CASSPSTVPYSTNEKLFF.

The V gene is TRBV7-2, the J gene TRBJ2-2; TRBD2 matches at 7 bases. Losses at the gene ends were 5 bases for V and 6 bases for J; bases not matched to a gene: 6. Germline V CDR1 and CDR2: SGHTA, FQGNSA. The CDR3 contains 14 residues. CDR3 nucleotides: TGTGCCAGCAGCCCCCAGACTAGCCCCGGGGAGCTGTTTTTT. Its translation is CASSPQTSPGELFF.

This clone was found once. V is TRBV6-2 or TRBV6-3 and J is TRBJ2-2; 16 bases match TRBD2. Per germline, CDR1 MNHEY and CDR2 SVGEGT. The V and J ends lost 5 bases and 3 bases, in that order; junction bases with no gene match: 6. This CDR3 has 18 residues. The CDR3 sequence: CASSLQGLAGGHTGELFF. The DNA of the CDR3 is TGTGCCAGCAGTCTCCAGGGACTAGCGGGGGGGCACACCGGGGAGCTGTTTTTT.

This clone was detected ten times or more. The chain links TRBV2 to TRBJ1-6; D is uncertain. The germline V and J ends were trimmed by 6 bases and 0 bases, with 9 bases remaining between them. The CDR3 sequence is 15 residues long. Germline V gene sequence: CDR1 SNHLY, CDR2 FYNNEI. In DNA, the CDR3 is TGTGCCAGCAGCCAACAAAGCTCCTATAATTCACCCCTCCACTTT. This gives the protein CASSQQSSYNSPLHF.

This clone came up a few times. The rearrangement links TRBV6-5 to TRBJ2-5; maybe TRBD2 (6 bases). This CDR3 spans 13 amino acids. With 7 bases removed from V and 0 bases from J, the gap between germline ends came to 9 bases. CDR1 MNHEY and CDR2 SVGAGI come from the germline V gene. CDR3 bases: TGTGCCAGCACCAGCGGGTACCAAGAGACCCAGTACTTC. It codes for CASTSGYQETQYF.

The chain recombines TRBV7-2 with TRBJ2-2; TRBD1 matches 10 bases. V trimming: 1 base; J trimming: 6 bases; junction bases outside the gene matches: 8. CDR1 is SGHTA, CDR2 FQGNSA, per germline. The CDR3 consists of 17 residues. The CDR3 DNA reads as TGTGCCAGCAGCTTAGTTCCCGGGACAGGGGCCTCCGGGGAGCTGTTTTTT. It codes for CASSLVPGTGASGELFF.

Concerning this clone itself: Other nucleotide sequences from this sample produce the same CDR3. The rearrangement links TRBV7-3 to TRBJ2-5; TRBD1 matches 7 bases. The germline gives CDR1 SGHTA, CDR2 FQGTGA. Trimming at V came to 5 bases and at J to 1 base, leaving 4 bases not matched to a gene. The CDR3 sequence is 14 residues long. The CDR3 DNA reads as TGTGCCAGCAGCCCGACAGGGCTCCAAGAGACCCAGTACTTC. Residues: CASSPTGLQETQYF.

The rearrangement uses TRBV3-1 (or the pseudogene TRBV3-2) and TRBJ1-4; tentatively, D is TRBD1 (5 bases). CDR1 and CDR2 from the germline V gene are LGHDT and YNNKEL (reference sequence). The CDR3 length is 16 residues. V dropped 4 bases and J dropped 3 bases, with 15 bases sitting between them. CDR3 loop: CASSPGRQGPNEKLFF. In nucleotides, the CDR3 is TGTGCCAGCAGCCCCGGAAGGCAGGGCCCTAATGAAAAACTGTTTTTT.

This clone was found a few times. The V call is TRBV5-6, the J call TRBJ2-7; no reliable D call. The CDR3 is made up of 13 amino acids. Germline values: CDR1 SGHDT, CDR2 YYEEEE. The V and J ends lost 5 bases and 7 bases respectively, with 16 bases between them. The CDR3 DNA sequence: TGTGCCAGCAGTTCCTCGTACCTGGAGGAGCAGTACTTC. Translating it yields CASSSSYLEEQYF.

The J gene is TRBJ1-1, the V gene TRBV28; 8 nucleotides match TRBD1. The V gene end was trimmed by 7 bases and the J gene end by 4 bases; junction bases not matched to a gene: 5. The germline CDR1 and CDR2 sequences are MDHEN and SYDVKM. There are 13 residues in the CDR3. This CDR3 reads CASTQGVGTEAFF. CDR3 DNA: TGTGCCAGCACACAGGGGGTGGGCACTGAAGCTTTCTTT.